This TCR beta chain originates from a study of metastatic and nonmetastatic thyroid tumors. Looked up from germline, CDR1 is LNHDA and CDR2 is SQIVND (reference sequence). The CDR3 is 15 residues long. With 5 bases removed from V and 6 bases from J, the gap between germline ends came to 20 bases. General study findings and limits: For both blood and tumor, malignant thyroid tumors reportedly showed significantly higher TCR beta diversity than benign nodules did.

No patient received treatment before thyroid surgery. Authors' analysis steps: The study built a papillary thyroid cancer distant-metastasis classifier from CDR3 differences across clinicopathological groups. TCRdb re-processed the PCR reads through MiXCR. The V and J calls and clone size come from TCRdb's table, not from the authors' own analysis. Of around 45,000 clones in the sample, roughly 16% were seen once. This clone was seen more than once but under ten times. What it binds is unknown. The chain uses TRBV19 and TRBJ2-7; the D gene could be TRBD1 or TRBD2 (5 bases each). The sequencing sample was made of blood. This TCR derives from a female donor with papillary thyroid cancer or a benign thyroid nodule (not recorded which). Some clones in this sample may be carry-over from other donors' samples. The CDR3 loop is CASSPFGAGVREQYF. The CDR3 bases are TGTGCCAGTAGTCCTTTTGGGGCCGGGGTTCGCGAGCAGTACTTC.